The present T cell receptor beta chain was sequenced within a study of tumor and adjacent non-tumor tissue in lung cancer. Background on the study: Samples averaged about 3.8 million productive TCRbeta reads each.

This sample's RNA came from whole unsorted tissue. CDR1 MNHEY and CDR2 SVGAGI come from the germline V gene. The CDR3 spans 16 residues, counting both ends. Concerning this clonotype itself: The conserved closing phenylalanine or tryptophan is absent in this CDR3, likely reflecting a read error. No DNA is shown, since the ends of the CDR3 on it are uncertain; the CDR3 is the one TCRdb lists.

A modified ARM-PCR protocol with three rounds of nested PCR amplified TCRbeta. TCRdb re-called the multiplex PCR reads with MiXCR, one entry per CDR3 protein. This table has around 79,000 distinct CDR3 sequences, roughly 72% appearing once. The sample was lung tumor tissue. This receptor was taken from a woman in her thirties or forties with non-small cell lung cancer. The chain links TRBV6-5 to TRBJ1-4; the table's D call of TRBD1 was not tested on the DNA. CDR3 region: CASVLSQGPLNEKLLV.